The 17 T cell receptor beta chains listed next were all sequenced from one sample in a study of patients and donors after allogeneic stem cell transplantation. TCRdb fed the RT-PCR reads into MiXCR, producing one record per CDR3 protein. Of about 960,000 distinct CDR3 sequences listed, around 17% are singletons. The specimen sequenced was blood, either unsorted or a sorted T cell fraction (not recorded which). These receptors originate from a human donor who was either an allogeneic HSCT recipient or a stem cell or donor lymphocyte infusion donor (not recorded which). It is not recorded whose cells these are; they may come from a transplant donor.

This clonotype was recorded a few times. This chain links TRBV7-9 with TRBJ1-5; 7 bases match TRBD1. The CDR3 consists of 16 residues. Germline V lookup: CDR1 SEHNR, CDR2 FQNEAQ (reference sequence). The V and J ends lost 6 bases and 6 bases, in that order; junction bases with no gene match: 14. CDR3: CASSSSGGQAGQPQHF. The CDR3 nucleotides are TGTGCCAGCAGTTCGTCAGGGGGGCAGGCGGGTCAGCCCCAGCATTTT.

This chain links TRBV9 with TRBJ1-5; a possible D gene is TRBD1 (6 bases). Germline assignment: CDR1 SGDLS and CDR2 YYNGEE. V was clipped by 0 bases and J by 5 bases, with 12 bases between them. The CDR3 is 15 residues long. The CDR3, as DNA: TGTGCCAGCAGCGTAGGGGGGGCTCGGGATCAGCCCCAGCATTTT. Translating gives CASSVGGARDQPQHF.

V and J are TRBV12-3 or TRBV12-4 and TRBJ2-1; D ambiguous. The V gene lost 6 bases and the J gene lost 1 base, with 16 bases spanning the gap. The CDR3 runs 16 residues. The CDR3 coding sequence is TGTGCCAGCAGCCCGACACGTTCTGGATCCTACAATGAGCAGTTCTTC. It is translated as CASSPTRSGSYNEQFF.

This clonotype was detected only a few times. V is TRBV6-1 and J is TRBJ1-2; D gene uncertain. With 8 bases removed from V and 0 bases from J, the gap between germline ends came to 22 bases. This CDR3 region has 17 residues. Germline CDR1 MNHNS, CDR2 SASEGT. The CDR3 loop reads CASGRGLGITSNYGYTF. The CDR3 nucleotides are TGTGCCAGCGGACGAGGGTTGGGGATCACTTCTAACTATGGCTACACCTTC.

The rearrangement joins TRBV7-2 to TRBJ2-7, with D perhaps TRBD1 (8 bases). Trimming shortened V by 2 bases and J by 3 bases, and 14 bases separated the two germline ends. There are 15 residues in the CDR3. Germline V gene data show CDR1 as SGHTA and CDR2 as FQGNSA. The CDR3 region has the DNA TGTGCCAGCAGCTTAACAGGGGGGGACCTCTACGAGCAGTACTTC. Protein: CASSLTGGDLYEQYF.

This clonotype was recorded a few times. This sequence joins TRBV7-9 and TRBJ2-7; D might be TRBD1 (6 bases). V lost 1 base, J lost 0 bases, and 10 bases lay in between. CDR1 is SEHNR, CDR2 FQNEAQ, per germline (reference sequence). The CDR3 has 15 residues. CDR3 sequence (DNA): TGTGCCAGCAGCTTAGAAGGGACATACTCCTACGAGCAGTACTTC. It codes for CASSLEGTYSYEQYF.

This clonotype was detected only a few times. V and J are TRBV5-1 and TRBJ2-2, with TRBD2 identical over 10 bases. This CDR3 contains 17 residues. V gave up 4 bases and J gave up 3 bases; unmatched junction bases: 9. Germline loops: CDR1 SGHRS, CDR2 YFSETQ. CDR3 region: CASSPVLAGGYTGELFF. Written as DNA, the CDR3 is TGCGCCAGCAGCCCGGTGTTAGCGGGAGGTTACACCGGGGAGCTGTTTTTT.

The chain links TRBV7-8 to TRBJ1-1; 10 bases map to TRBD1. Germline values: CDR1 SGHVS, CDR2 FQNEAQ. The J segment lost 6 bases and the V segment lost 4 bases, leaving 5 bases of the junction unmatched. The CDR3 sequence is 14 residues long. The CDR3 nucleotides are TGTGCCAGCAGCTCCGGGACAGGGGCGTCTGAAGCTTTCTTT. This encodes CASSSGTGASEAFF. Together with reference TRBV7-8 and TRBJ1-1, the CDR3 gives the full variable domain: GAGVSQSPRYKVAKRGQDVALRCDPISGHVSLFWYQQALGQGPEFLTYFQNEAQLDKSGLPSDRFFAERPEGSVSTLKIQRTQQEDSAVYLCASSSGTGASEAFFGQGTRLTVV.

The chain links TRBV12-3 or TRBV12-4 to TRBJ1-5, with 8 bases matching TRBD1. The ends lost 6 bases at V and 5 bases at J; junction bases unmatched: 6. The CDR3 length is 14 residues. This CDR3 is CASRPQGADQPQHF. In DNA form, the CDR3 reads TGTGCCAGCAGGCCCCAGGGGGCGGATCAGCCCCAGCATTTT.

This clonotype was recorded at least ten times. The chain links TRBV20-1 to TRBJ1-1; 9 bases agree with TRBD1. Germline assignment: CDR1 DFQATT and CDR2 SNEGSKA (reference sequence). The CDR3 has 12 amino acids. J was trimmed by 5 bases and V by 5 bases; bases with no gene match: 3. In DNA, the CDR3 is TGCAGTGCTGGACAGGGGCGGACTGAAGCTTTCTTT. Protein sequence: CSAGQGRTEAFF.

In this sample, this clonotype turned up a few times. The chain has TRBV9 and TRBJ2-1; the match to TRBD2 covers 7 bases. The CDR3 loop spans 14 amino acids. The junction had 16 bases not matched to a gene; V was cut back by 4 bases and J by 15 bases. Germline loops: CDR1 SGDLS, CDR2 YYNGEE. CDR3 sequence reads: CASSRLSGSDLWFF. CDR3 coding DNA: TGTGCCAGCAGCAGACTTAGCGGGTCTGATCTCTGGTTCTTC.

The table lists this clonotype with a few counts. V is TRBV7-9 and J is TRBJ2-2; possibly TRBD2 for D (6 bases). CDR1 and CDR2 from the germline V gene are SEHNR and FQNEAQ (reference sequence). V dropped 4 bases and J dropped 7 bases, with 16 bases sitting between them. This CDR3 has 15 amino acids. DNA for the CDR3: TGTGCCAGCAGCTCTGAGACGGGAGTCCGCGGGGAGCTGTTTTTT. Its protein product is CASSSETGVRGELFF.

The rearrangement joins TRBV5-6 to TRBJ2-2; the D gene is possibly TRBD1 (6 bases). The germline V and J ends were trimmed by 3 bases and 5 bases, with 20 bases remaining between them. CDR3 length equals 17 residues. CDR1 SGHDT and CDR2 YYEEEE come from the germline V gene. The CDR3 sequence is CASSSGDRPLWTGELFF. The DNA of the CDR3 is TGTGCCAGCAGCTCTGGAGACAGGCCCCTGTGGACCGGGGAGCTGTTTTTT.

This chain connects TRBV6-1 to TRBJ2-2; 14 nucleotides agree with TRBD2. V lost 5 bases and J lost 2; bases outside the gene matches: 7. Germline V gene sequence: CDR1 MNHNS, CDR2 SASEGT. This CDR3 comprises 18 residues. In nucleotides, the CDR3 is TGTGCCAGCAGTCGTAGGACTAGCGGGGGGAAAAACACCGGGGAGCTGTTTTTT. Its translation: CASSRRTSGGKNTGELFF.

In this sample, this clonotype turned up a few times. The chain uses TRBV4-1 and TRBJ2-1, with 14 bases fitting TRBD2. The CDR3 runs to 17 residues. Trimming at V came to 2 bases and at J to 13 bases, leaving 13 bases not matched to a gene. Germline V gives CDR1 MGHRA, CDR2 YSYEKL. DNA of the CDR3: TGCGCCAGCAGCCAATCTCCGGGACTAGCGGGAGAAACCGTCCAGTTCTTC. Its protein product is CASSQSPGLAGETVQFF.

The chain links TRBV12-3 or TRBV12-4 to TRBJ2-1; no firm D call. The CDR3 sequence is 13 residues long. V shed 3 bases and J shed 5 bases, with 8 bases lying between them. CDR3 nucleotides: TGTGCCAGCAGTTTGGACCCAGACAATGAGCAGTTCTTC. Translation: CASSLDPDNEQFF.

The chain couples TRBV5-1 to TRBJ2-5; 14 bases map to TRBD2. The CDR3 runs 17 residues. The V and J ends lost 4 bases and 2 bases, in that order; junction bases with no gene match: 7. Germline V CDR1 and CDR2: SGHRS, YFSETQ. CDR3 amino acids: CASSRTSGGSTQETQYF. The CDR3 nucleotides read TGCGCCAGCAGCCGGACTAGCGGGGGGTCAACTCAAGAGACCCAGTACTTC.